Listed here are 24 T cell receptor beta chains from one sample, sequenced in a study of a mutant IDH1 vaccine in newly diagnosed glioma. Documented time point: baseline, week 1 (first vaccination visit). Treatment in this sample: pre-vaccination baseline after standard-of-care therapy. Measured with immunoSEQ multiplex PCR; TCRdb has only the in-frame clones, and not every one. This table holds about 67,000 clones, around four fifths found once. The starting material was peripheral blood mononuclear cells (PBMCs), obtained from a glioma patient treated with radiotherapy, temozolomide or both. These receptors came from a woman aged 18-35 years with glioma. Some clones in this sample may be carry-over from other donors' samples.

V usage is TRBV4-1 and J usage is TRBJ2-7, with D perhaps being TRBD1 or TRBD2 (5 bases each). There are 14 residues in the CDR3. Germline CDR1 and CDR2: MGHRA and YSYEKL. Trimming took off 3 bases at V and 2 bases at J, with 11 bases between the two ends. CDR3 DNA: TGCGCCAGCAGCCAGACGGGGCCTACCTACGAGCAGTACTTC. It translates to CASSQTGPTYEQYF.

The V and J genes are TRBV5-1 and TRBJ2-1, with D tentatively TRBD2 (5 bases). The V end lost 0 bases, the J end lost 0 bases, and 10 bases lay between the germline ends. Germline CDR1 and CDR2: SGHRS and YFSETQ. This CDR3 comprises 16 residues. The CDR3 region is CASSLGGFSSYNEQFF. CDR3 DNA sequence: TGCGCCAGCAGCTTGGGAGGGTTTAGCTCCTACAATGAGCAGTTCTTC.

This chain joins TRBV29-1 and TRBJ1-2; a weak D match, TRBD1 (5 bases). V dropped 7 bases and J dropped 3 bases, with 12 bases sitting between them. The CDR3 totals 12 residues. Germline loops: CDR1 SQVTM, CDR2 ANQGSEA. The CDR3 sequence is CSATRGDYGYTF. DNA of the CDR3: TGCAGCGCCACCCGGGGGGACTATGGCTACACCTTC.

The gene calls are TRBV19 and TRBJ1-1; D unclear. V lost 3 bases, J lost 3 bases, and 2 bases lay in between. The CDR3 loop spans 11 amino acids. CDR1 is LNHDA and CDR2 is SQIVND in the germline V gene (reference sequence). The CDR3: CASSIDTEAFF. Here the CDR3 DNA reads TGTGCCAGTAGTATCGACACTGAAGCTTTCTTT.

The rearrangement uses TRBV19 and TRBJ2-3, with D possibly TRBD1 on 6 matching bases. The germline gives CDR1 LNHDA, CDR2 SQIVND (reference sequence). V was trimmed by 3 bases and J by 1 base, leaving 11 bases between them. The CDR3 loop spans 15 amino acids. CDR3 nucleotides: TGTGCCAGTAGTATTCTGGGGGCGGGCACAGATACGCAGTATTTT. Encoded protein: CASSILGAGTDTQYF.

This CDR3 reads CASSSLARSSYNEQFF. In DNA form, the CDR3 reads TGTGCCAGCTCTTCATTAGCGCGGAGCTCCTACAATGAGCAGTTCTTC. The gene calls are TRBV18 and TRBJ2-1; D may be TRBD2 (5 bases). The germline V and J ends were trimmed by 6 bases and 0 bases, with 15 bases remaining between them. In germline, CDR1 is KGHSH, CDR2 LQKENI. The CDR3 covers 16 residues.

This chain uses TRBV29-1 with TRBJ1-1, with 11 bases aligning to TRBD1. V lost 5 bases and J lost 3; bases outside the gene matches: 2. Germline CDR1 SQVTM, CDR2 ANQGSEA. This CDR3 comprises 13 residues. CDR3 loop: CSVRGQGDTEAFF. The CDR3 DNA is TGCAGCGTTCGGGGACAGGGGGACACTGAAGCTTTCTTT.

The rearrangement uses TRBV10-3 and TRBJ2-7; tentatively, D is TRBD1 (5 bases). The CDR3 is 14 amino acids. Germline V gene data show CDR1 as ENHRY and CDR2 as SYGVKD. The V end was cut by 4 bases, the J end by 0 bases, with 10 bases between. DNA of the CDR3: TGTGCCATCAGTGCGGACACCCTCTCCTACGAGCAGTACTTC. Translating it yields CAISADTLSYEQYF.

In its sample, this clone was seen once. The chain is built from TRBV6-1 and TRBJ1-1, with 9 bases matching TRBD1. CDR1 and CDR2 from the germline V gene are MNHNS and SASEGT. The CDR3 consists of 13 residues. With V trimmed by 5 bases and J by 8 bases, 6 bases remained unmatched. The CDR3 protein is CASSSRDRAEAFF. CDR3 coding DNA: TGTGCCAGCAGTTCTCGGGACAGGGCGGAAGCTTTCTTT.

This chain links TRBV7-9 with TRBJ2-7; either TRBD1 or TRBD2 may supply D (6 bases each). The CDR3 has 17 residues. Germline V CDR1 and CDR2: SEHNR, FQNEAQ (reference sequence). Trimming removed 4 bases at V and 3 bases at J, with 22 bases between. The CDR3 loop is CASSSPGGGGKGYEQYF. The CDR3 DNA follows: TGTGCCAGCAGCTCCCCGGGTGGGGGCGGGAAAGGCTACGAGCAGTACTTC.

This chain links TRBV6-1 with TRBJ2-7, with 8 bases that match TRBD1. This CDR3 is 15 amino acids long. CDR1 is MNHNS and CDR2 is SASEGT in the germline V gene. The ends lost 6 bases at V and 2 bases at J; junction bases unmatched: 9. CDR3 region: CASRGDRFATYEQYF. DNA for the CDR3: TGTGCCAGCAGGGGGGACAGGTTCGCTACCTACGAGCAGTACTTC.

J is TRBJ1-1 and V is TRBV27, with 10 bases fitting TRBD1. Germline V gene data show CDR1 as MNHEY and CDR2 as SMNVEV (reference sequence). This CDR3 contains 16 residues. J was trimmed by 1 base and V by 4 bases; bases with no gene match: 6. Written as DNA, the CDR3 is TGTGCCAGCAGTTCGCCGGACAGGGGGGGGAACACTGAAGCTTTCTTT. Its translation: CASSSPDRGGNTEAFF.

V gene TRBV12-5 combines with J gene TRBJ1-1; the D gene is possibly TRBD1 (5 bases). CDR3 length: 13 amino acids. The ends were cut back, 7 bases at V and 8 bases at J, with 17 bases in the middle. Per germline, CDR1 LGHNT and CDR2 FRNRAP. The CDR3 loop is CASALGGPPEAFF. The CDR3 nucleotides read TGTGCTAGTGCTCTGGGGGGACCCCCGGAAGCTTTCTTT.

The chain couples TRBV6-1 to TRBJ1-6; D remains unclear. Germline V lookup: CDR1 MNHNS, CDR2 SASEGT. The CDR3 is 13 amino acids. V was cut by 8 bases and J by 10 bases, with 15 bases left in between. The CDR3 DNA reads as TGTGCCAGCGTGGTCCGCGCGGGGTCACCCCTCCACTTT. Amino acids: CASVVRAGSPLHF.

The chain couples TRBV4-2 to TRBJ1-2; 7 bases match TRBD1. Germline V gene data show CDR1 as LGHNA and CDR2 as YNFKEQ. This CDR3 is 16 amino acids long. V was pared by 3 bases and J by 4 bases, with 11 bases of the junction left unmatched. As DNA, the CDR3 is TGTGCCAGCAGCCAGCTCCGGGACAGAAGGTTCTATGGCTACACCTTC. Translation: CASSQLRDRRFYGYTF.

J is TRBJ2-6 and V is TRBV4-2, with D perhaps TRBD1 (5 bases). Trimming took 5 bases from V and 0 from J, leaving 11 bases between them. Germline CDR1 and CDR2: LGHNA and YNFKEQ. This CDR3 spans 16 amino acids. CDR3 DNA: TGTGCCAGCAGCGAGGACACCCACTCTGGGGCCAACGTCCTGACTTTC. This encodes CASSEDTHSGANVLTF.

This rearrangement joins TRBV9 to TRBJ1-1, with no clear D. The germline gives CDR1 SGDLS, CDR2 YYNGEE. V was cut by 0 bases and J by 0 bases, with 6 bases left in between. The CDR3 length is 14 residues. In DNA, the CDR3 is TGTGCCAGCAGCGTAGCCGACCTGAACACTGAAGCTTTCTTT. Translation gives CASSVADLNTEAFF. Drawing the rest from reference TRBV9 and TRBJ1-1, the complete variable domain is DSGVTQTPKHLITATGQRVTLRCSPRSGDLSVYWYQQSLDQGLQFLIQYYNGEERAKGNILERFSAQQFPDLHSELNLSSLELGDSALYFCASSVADLNTEAFFGQGTRLTVV.

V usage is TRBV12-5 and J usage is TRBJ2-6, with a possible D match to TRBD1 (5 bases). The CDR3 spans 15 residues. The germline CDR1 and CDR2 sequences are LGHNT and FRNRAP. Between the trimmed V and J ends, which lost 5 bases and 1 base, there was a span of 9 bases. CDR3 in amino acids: CASGKGESGANVLTF. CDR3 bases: TGTGCTAGTGGTAAAGGGGAATCTGGGGCCAACGTCCTGACTTTC.

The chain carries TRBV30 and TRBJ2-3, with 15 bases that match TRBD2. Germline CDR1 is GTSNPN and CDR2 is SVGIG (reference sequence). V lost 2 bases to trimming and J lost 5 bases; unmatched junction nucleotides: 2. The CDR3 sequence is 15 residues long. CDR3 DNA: TGTGCCTGGAGTCCGGGACTAGCGGGAGGAGATACGCAGTATTTT. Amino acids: CAWSPGLAGGDTQYF.

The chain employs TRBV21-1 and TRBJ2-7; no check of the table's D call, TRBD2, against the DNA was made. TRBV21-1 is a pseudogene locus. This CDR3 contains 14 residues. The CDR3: CASSPHGSSYEQYF. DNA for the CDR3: TGTGCCAGCAGCCCACACGGGTCCTCCTACGAGCAGTACTTC.

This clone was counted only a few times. CDR3 nucleotide sequence: TGTGCCAGCTCACCAAGCGGGAACACTGAAGCTTTCTTT. Its protein is CASSPSGNTEAFF. V and J are TRBV18 and TRBJ1-1; no firm D call. The CDR3 has 13 residues. From germline, CDR1 is KGHSH and CDR2 LQKENI. Trimming took off 2 bases at V and 1 base at J, with 5 bases between the two ends.

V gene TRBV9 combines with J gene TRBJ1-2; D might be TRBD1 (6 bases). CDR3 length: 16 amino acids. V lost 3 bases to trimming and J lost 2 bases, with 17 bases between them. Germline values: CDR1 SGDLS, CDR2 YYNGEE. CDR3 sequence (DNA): TGTGCCAGCAGCGGGGATTTTCGGGGGCGCAACTATGGCTACACCTTC. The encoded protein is CASSGDFRGRNYGYTF.

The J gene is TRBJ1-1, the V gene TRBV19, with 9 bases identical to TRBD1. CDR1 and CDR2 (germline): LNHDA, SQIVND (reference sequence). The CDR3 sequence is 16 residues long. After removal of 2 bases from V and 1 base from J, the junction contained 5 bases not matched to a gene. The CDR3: CASSIPGQGSNTEAFF. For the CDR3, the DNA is TGTGCCAGTAGTATACCGGGACAGGGTTCGAACACTGAAGCTTTCTTT.

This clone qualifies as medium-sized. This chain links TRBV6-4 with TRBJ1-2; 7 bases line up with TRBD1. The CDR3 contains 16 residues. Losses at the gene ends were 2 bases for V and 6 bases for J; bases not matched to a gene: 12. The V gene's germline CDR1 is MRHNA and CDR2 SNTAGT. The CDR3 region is CASSDAGGTVMDGYTF. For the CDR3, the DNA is TGTGCCAGCAGTGACGCGGGTGGGACAGTCATGGATGGCTACACCTTC.